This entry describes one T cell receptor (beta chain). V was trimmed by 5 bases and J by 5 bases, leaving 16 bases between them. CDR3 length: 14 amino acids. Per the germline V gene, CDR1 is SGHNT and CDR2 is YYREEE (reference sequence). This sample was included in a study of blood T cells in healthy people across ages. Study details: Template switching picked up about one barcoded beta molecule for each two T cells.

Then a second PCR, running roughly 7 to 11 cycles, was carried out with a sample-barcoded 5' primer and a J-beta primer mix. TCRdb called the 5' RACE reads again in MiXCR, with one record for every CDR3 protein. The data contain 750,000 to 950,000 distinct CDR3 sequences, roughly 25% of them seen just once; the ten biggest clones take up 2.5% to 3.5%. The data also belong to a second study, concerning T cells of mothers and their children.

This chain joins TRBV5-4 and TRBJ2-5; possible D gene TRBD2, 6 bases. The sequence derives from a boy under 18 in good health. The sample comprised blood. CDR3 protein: CASRPGTEWETQYF. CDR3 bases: TGTGCCAGCAGGCCCGGGACTGAGTGGGAGACCCAGTACTTC.